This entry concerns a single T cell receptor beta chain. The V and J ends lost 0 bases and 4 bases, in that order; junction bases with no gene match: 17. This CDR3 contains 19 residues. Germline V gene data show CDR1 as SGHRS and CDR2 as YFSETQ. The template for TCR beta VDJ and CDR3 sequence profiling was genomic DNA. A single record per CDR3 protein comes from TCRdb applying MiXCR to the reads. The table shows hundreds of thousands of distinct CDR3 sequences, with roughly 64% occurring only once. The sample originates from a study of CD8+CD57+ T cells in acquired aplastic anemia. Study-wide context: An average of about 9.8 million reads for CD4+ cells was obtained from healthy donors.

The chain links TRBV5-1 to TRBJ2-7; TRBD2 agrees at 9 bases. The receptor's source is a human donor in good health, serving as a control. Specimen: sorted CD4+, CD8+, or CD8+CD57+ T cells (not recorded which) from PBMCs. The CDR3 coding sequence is TGCGCCAGCAGCTTGGAGCCCGACAGAGTAGCGGGAGCAGCTTACGAGCAGTACTTC. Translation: CASSLEPDRVAGAAYEQYF.